The 18 T cell receptor beta chains below come from one sample, sequenced in a study of cytomegalovirus exposure and HLA in healthy donors (dated by TCRdb to about 2017). Libraries were built with the immunoSEQ multiplex PCR assay. For the multiplex PCR, a mixture combining 60 forward primers for TCR Vbeta segments and 13 reverse primers for TCR Jbeta segments was used. TCRdb limited this immuneACCESS table to in-frame rearrangements with V and J called. A share of clones is missing; checked studies link under half to unresolved V genes, and the rest is unexplained. The sample yields some 150,000 clones; approximately 80% were counted once. The ten largest clones capture approximately 4.8% of the sample. Specimen: PBMCs. Receptors originate from a man aged 30 to 45 in good health and CMV-seronegative.

This chain links TRBV28 with TRBJ2-7; tentatively, D is TRBD1 (5 bases). Germline loops: CDR1 MDHEN, CDR2 SYDVKM. This CDR3 has 15 residues. The ends were cut back, 5 bases at V and 4 bases at J, with 18 bases in the middle. Written as DNA, the CDR3 is TGTGCCAGCAGTCATCCCCCGCAGGGTTTTTACGAGCAGTACTTC. Translating it yields CASSHPPQGFYEQYF.

This clone was counted once. The chain uses TRBV6-5 and TRBJ1-1, with D uncertain. The V and J ends lost 4 bases and 1 base respectively, with 7 bases between them. Germline V CDR1 and CDR2: MNHEY, SVGAGI. The CDR3 spans 13 residues. In nucleotides, the CDR3 is TGTGCCAGCAGTTCGGTCGGGAACACTGAAGCTTTCTTT. Its protein is CASSSVGNTEAFF.

The rearrangement links TRBV13 to TRBJ1-1, with a tentative D call TRBD1 (6 bases). Germline CDR1 PRHDT, CDR2 FYEKMQ (reference sequence). Trimming removed 6 bases at V and 3 bases at J, with 11 bases between. CDR3 size: 13 residues. The CDR3: CASSWQGHTEAFF. DNA for the CDR3: TGTGCCAGCAGTTGGCAGGGGCACACTGAAGCTTTCTTT.

On this clone: This specimen includes other DNA sequences encoding the same CDR3. The V gene is TRBV5-4, the J gene TRBJ2-3; D is unclear. CDR1 is SGHNT and CDR2 is YYREEE in the germline V gene (reference sequence). V was pared by 5 bases and J by 6 bases, with 16 bases between. The CDR3 consists of 14 residues. The CDR3 sequence: CASSFQSREDTQYF. In DNA, the CDR3 is TGTGCCAGCAGTTTCCAAAGCCGCGAGGATACGCAGTATTTT.

The chain links TRBV30 to TRBJ2-2; 7 bases align to TRBD1. J gave up 3 bases and V 0 bases, and 16 bases lay outside the gene matches. This CDR3 comprises 19 residues. From germline, CDR1 is GTSNPN and CDR2 SVGIG (reference sequence). The CDR3 region has the DNA TGTGCCTGGAGTGTCCTAGGGACAGTAGTCCCGGTTCACACCGGGGAGCTGTTTTTT. This codes for CAWSVLGTVVPVHTGELFF.

This clone was observed once. The rearrangement links TRBV6-1 to TRBJ2-5, with 14 bases lining up with TRBD2. Trimming at V came to 4 bases and at J to 2 bases, leaving 0 bases not matched to a gene. The V gene's germline CDR1 is MNHNS and CDR2 SASEGT. This CDR3 is 15 amino acids long. The CDR3 spells CASSGLAGGQETQYF. The CDR3 nucleotides are TGTGCCAGCAGTGGACTAGCGGGAGGGCAAGAGACCCAGTACTTC.

The count of this clone is one. The V call is TRBV9, the J call TRBJ1-1; D is unresolved. Germline V CDR1 and CDR2: SGDLS, YYNGEE. This CDR3 region has 17 residues. Trimming stripped 0 bases from V and 5 bases from J, with 20 bases between. Written as DNA, the CDR3 is TGTGCCAGCAGCGTAGGCGGGATTGTCTCATCGGGTACTGAAGCTTTCTTT. It codes for CASSVGGIVSSGTEAFF.

V usage is TRBV7-9 and J usage is TRBJ1-2; TRBD1 agrees at 7 bases. V gave up 5 bases and J gave up 6 bases; unmatched junction bases: 9. From germline, CDR1 is SEHNR and CDR2 FQNEAQ (reference sequence). This CDR3 is built from 14 residues. CDR3 bases: TGTGCCAGCAGCCCCTTGACAGGGTCGAATGGCTACACCTTC. Protein sequence: CASSPLTGSNGYTF.

This clone has only a few counts. This chain links TRBV27 with TRBJ2-1, with 8 nucleotides matching TRBD2. J lost 4 bases, V lost 7 bases, and 9 bases had no gene match. The CDR3 extends over 15 amino acids. CDR1 is MNHEY and CDR2 is SMNVEV in the germline V gene (reference sequence). In DNA, the CDR3 is TGTGCCAGCACCAATTGGCGGGGGGTTTACAATGAGCAGTTCTTC. Its protein product is CASTNWRGVYNEQFF.

The gene calls are TRBV6-5 and TRBJ2-7; 9 bases align to TRBD2. V dropped 5 bases and J dropped 4; count of bases not matched to a gene: 6. Germline V lookup: CDR1 MNHEY, CDR2 SVGAGI. CDR3 length: 14 residues. The CDR3 protein is CASSLAGPQYEQYF. The CDR3 nucleotides are TGTGCCAGCAGTCTAGCGGGACCCCAATACGAGCAGTACTTC.

The chain carries TRBV28 and TRBJ2-2; the match to TRBD2 covers 10 bases. J gave up 7 bases and V 3 bases, and 8 bases lay outside the gene matches. Germline CDR1 and CDR2: MDHEN and SYDVKM. The CDR3 is 16 residues long. The CDR3 bases are TGTGCCAGCAGTTTGGGAACTAGCGGGACGATCGGGGAGCTGTTTTTT. Amino acids: CASSLGTSGTIGELFF. Based on the CDR3 plus reference TRBV28 and TRBJ2-2, the full variable domain is DVKVTQSSRYLVKRTGEKVFLECVQDMDHENMFWYRQDPGLGLRLIYFSYDVKMKEKGDIPEGYSVSREKKERFSLILESASTNQTSMYLCASSLGTSGTIGELFFGEGSRLTVL.

The gene calls are TRBV18 and TRBJ1-1; no clear D gene. This CDR3 is built from 12 residues. V lost 2 bases and J lost 6, with 7 bases in between. The germline CDR1 and CDR2 sequences are KGHSH and LQKENI. The CDR3 protein is CASSPGQAEAFF. CDR3 nucleotide sequence: TGTGCCAGCTCACCAGGGCAAGCTGAAGCTTTCTTT.

The chain has TRBV7-8 and TRBJ2-3; tentatively, D is TRBD2 (6 bases). CDR3 size: 18 residues. CDR1 and CDR2 from the germline V gene are SGHVS and FQNEAQ. V was shortened by 3 bases and J by 1 base, with 20 bases between the two germline ends. The DNA for the CDR3 is TGTGCCAGCAGCTTTCCCCGGGACTCAGGGAGGCGCACAGATACGCAGTATTTT. This gives the protein CASSFPRDSGRRTDTQYF.

The V call is TRBV27, the J call TRBJ1-1; D might be TRBD1 (6 bases). CDR1 is MNHEY and CDR2 is SMNVEV in the germline V gene (reference sequence). The CDR3 has 16 amino acids. Trimming cost V 1 base and J 4 bases, with 16 bases left between them. The CDR3 reads CASSLWGGVYFTEAFF. DNA of the CDR3: TGTGCCAGCAGTTTATGGGGGGGCGTTTATTTCACTGAAGCTTTCTTT.

Only a few counts were recorded for this clone. The rearrangement joins TRBV3-1 (or the pseudogene TRBV3-2) to TRBJ2-7; unclear D gene. This CDR3 has 9 amino acids. Germline CDR1 LGHDT, CDR2 YNNKEL (reference sequence). Trimming stripped 10 bases from V and 7 bases from J, with 8 bases between. CDR3 amino acids: CAIPPEQYF. CDR3 sequence (DNA): TGTGCCATTCCCCCTGAGCAGTACTTC.

This chain joins TRBV4-3 and TRBJ2-5, with D possibly TRBD2 on 6 matching bases. In germline, CDR1 is LGHNA, CDR2 YSLEER. V was pared by 0 bases and J by 5 bases, with 16 bases between. The CDR3 contains 16 residues. CDR3 sequence: CASSQDDRRGGETQYF. The CDR3 DNA follows: TGCGCCAGCAGCCAAGATGATCGGAGGGGCGGGGAGACCCAGTACTTC.

The chain carries TRBV5-5 and TRBJ2-5; D not resolved. The CDR3 loop spans 13 amino acids. Germline loops: CDR1 SGHKS, CDR2 YYEKEE (reference sequence). V was shortened by 4 bases and J by 0 bases, with 7 bases between the two germline ends. Here the CDR3 reads CASSPQYQETQYF. The CDR3 nucleotides are TGTGCCAGCAGCCCTCAGTACCAAGAGACCCAGTACTTC.

This sequence joins TRBV7-2 and TRBJ2-7; unclear D gene. Trimming stripped 5 bases from V and 9 bases from J, with 17 bases between. CDR1 and CDR2 (germline): SGHTA, FQGNSA. The CDR3 sequence is 13 residues long. In DNA, the CDR3 is TGTGCCAGCAGCCCAGAGGCCGCTCTTCTGCAGTACTTC. It codes for CASSPEAALLQYF.